The source of this T cell receptor (beta chain) is a study of shared clonotypes between healthy human individuals. Study at large: The study used three CD4 naive, three CD4 memory, two CD8 naive and one CD8 memory plate per donor. Study-level findings and limits: Generation of non-shared clonotypes was less probable than generation of clonotypes shared by all four donors.

From germline, CDR1 is SEHNR and CDR2 FQNEAQ (reference sequence). The CDR3 is 13 residues long. V was pared by 5 bases and J by 8 bases, with 13 bases between. CD45RO negativity and positive selection for CCR7 defined naive CD8 cells, a population that excluded terminally differentiated effector memory CD45RA+ cells. Donors had no recently reported acute infections or vaccinations and were HIV-negative. Some clones are missing from TCRdb's copy, which holds only in-frame ones; the method was immunoSEQ multiplex PCR. The data show 1.5 million to 2.5 million clones, with about 95% seen just once and 1% to 1.5% held by the top ten. For this clone: The antigen remains undetermined.

The chain carries TRBV7-9 and TRBJ2-1; D not certain. The origin of this receptor is a man aged 18-30 years in good health. The sequenced sample was naive CD8+ T cells sorted from blood. The CDR3 spells CASSAMSWDEQFF. CDR3 coding DNA: TGTGCCAGCAGCGCGATGTCCTGGGATGAGCAGTTCTTC.